The 17 T cell receptor beta chains below come from one sample, sequenced in a study of control samples from healthy donors and cancer patients. Generated by immunoSEQ multiplex PCR, the TCRdb table keeps only in-frame clones and is missing some. This sample has over 150,000 clones; around 92% occur once, and the top ten carry 2% to 2.5%. The sample was blood. Receptors were obtained from a woman between 40 and 50 years old in good health.

This clone was recorded only once. V usage is TRBV14 and J usage is TRBJ1-2; D gene ambiguous. The ends were cut back, 1 base at V and 2 bases at J, with 8 bases in the middle. The CDR3 runs 14 residues. Germline V gene data show CDR1 as SGHDN and CDR2 as FVKESK. CDR3 in amino acids: CASSQAGSNYGYTF. The CDR3 DNA follows: TGTGCCAGCAGCCAAGCTGGATCCAACTATGGCTACACCTTC.

The table lists this clone with a count of one. The chain couples TRBV5-6 to TRBJ1-5; perhaps TRBD1 as D (6 bases). V lost 2 bases to trimming and J lost 5 bases, with 11 bases between them. Germline CDR1 reads SGHDT; CDR2 reads YYEEEE. The CDR3 is made up of 14 amino acids. DNA for the CDR3: TGTGCCAGCAGCTTAGCAGGGGCATATCAGCCCCAGCATTTT. Translated: CASSLAGAYQPQHF.

The chain links TRBV3-1 (or the pseudogene TRBV3-2) to TRBJ1-3; D is ambiguous. The ends were cut back, 5 bases at V and 3 bases at J, with 5 bases in the middle. Looked up from germline, CDR1 is LGHDT and CDR2 is YNNKEL (reference sequence). CDR3 length equals 12 residues. CDR3: CASSNRGNTIYF. In DNA form, the CDR3 reads TGTGCCAGCAGCAACCGTGGAAACACCATATATTTT.

The V and J genes are TRBV24-1 and TRBJ1-5; D is possibly TRBD1 (6 bases). Trimming removed 3 bases at V and 9 bases at J, with 11 bases between. Germline V lookup: CDR1 KGHDR, CDR2 SFDVKD. The CDR3 extends over 13 amino acids. The CDR3 loop is CATSDGGGGPQHF. CDR3 coding DNA: TGTGCCACCAGTGATGGGGGGGGCGGGCCCCAGCATTTT.

The chain is built from TRBV19 and TRBJ2-7; 11 bases map to TRBD1. Germline trimming cut 4 bases from V and 3 bases from J; bases unmatched to any gene: 5. CDR3 length: 15 amino acids. Per germline, CDR1 LNHDA and CDR2 SQIVND (reference sequence). The CDR3 region is CASSTEGQGDYEQYF. For the CDR3, the DNA is TGTGCCAGTAGTACCGAGGGACAGGGGGACTACGAGCAGTACTTC.

A single count supports this clone. V is TRBV28 and J is TRBJ2-7; 9 nucleotides line up with TRBD1. V shed 6 bases, J shed 1 base, and the junction held 1 base outside the gene matches. The CDR3 consists of 13 residues. The germline V gene encodes CDR1 MDHEN and CDR2 SYDVKM. The CDR3 DNA follows: TGTGCCAGCAGGGGACAGGGATCCTACGAGCAGTACTTC. Encoded protein: CASRGQGSYEQYF.

The CDR3 loop is CASSQEGLMSRDTQYF. The CDR3 DNA reads TGCGCCAGCAGCCAAGAGGGACTCATGAGCCGAGATACGCAGTATTTT. The chain carries TRBV4-1 and TRBJ2-3, with a weak D call TRBD2 (6 bases). The V end was cut by 0 bases, the J end by 5 bases, with 15 bases between. This CDR3 is built from 16 residues. In germline, CDR1 is MGHRA, CDR2 YSYEKL.

The chain combines TRBV5-8 with TRBJ1-2; 7 bases match TRBD1. V lost 5 bases, J lost 2 bases, and 12 bases stayed unmatched. This CDR3 region has 16 residues. Germline-derived CDR1 and CDR2 are SGHTS and YDEGEE. The DNA of the CDR3 is TGTGCCAGCAGTTTACAAAAATGGGGACAGAACTATGGCTACACCTTC. Protein: CASSLQKWGQNYGYTF. The complete variable domain, with remaining parts taken from reference TRBV5-8 and TRBJ1-2, reads EAGVTQSPTHLIKTRGQQATLRCSPISGHTSVYWYQQALGLGLQFLLWYDEGEERNRGNFPPRFSGRQFPNYSSELNVNALELEDSALYLCASSLQKWGQNYGYTFGSGTRLTVV.

The J gene is TRBJ1-6, the V gene TRBV10-2; D possibly corresponds to TRBD1 (6 bases). Germline CDR1 WSHSY, CDR2 SAAADI. V lost 2 bases and J 9 bases, leaving 11 bases between the germline ends. The CDR3 consists of 14 residues. The CDR3 spells CASSEGGQGSPLHF. As DNA, the CDR3 is TGCGCCAGCAGTGAGGGGGGCCAGGGTTCACCCCTCCACTTT.

There are a few counts of this clone. The rearrangement uses TRBV2 and TRBJ2-7; D unclear. Germline V gives CDR1 SNHLY, CDR2 FYNNEI. The V gene lost 4 bases and the J gene lost 0 bases, with 7 bases spanning the gap. This CDR3 has 13 residues. Written as DNA, the CDR3 is TGTGCCAGCAGTGCTTGGAGCTCCTACGAGCAGTACTTC. As protein: CASSAWSSYEQYF.

The chain couples TRBV13 to TRBJ2-3; 7 bases align to TRBD1. J gave up 5 bases and V 5 bases, and 10 bases lay outside the gene matches. Germline lookup yields CDR1 PRHDT and CDR2 FYEKMQ (reference sequence). The CDR3 has 15 amino acids. The CDR3 reads CASSGTGTEGDTQYF. In nucleotides, the CDR3 is TGTGCCAGCAGCGGAACGGGGACAGAAGGAGATACGCAGTATTTT.

The chain has TRBV6-5 and TRBJ1-4; 7 positions match TRBD1. Germline CDR1 MNHEY, CDR2 SVGAGI. This CDR3 spans 14 amino acids. V lost 6 bases, J lost 5 bases, and 6 bases stayed unmatched. The CDR3 here is CASSRDRVNEKLFF. The DNA of the CDR3 is TGTGCCAGCAGCCGCGACAGGGTAAATGAAAAACTGTTTTTT.

This clone appeared a single time. The rearrangement joins TRBV12-5 to TRBJ2-3; D is undetermined. This CDR3 has 12 amino acids. Deletions cut 6 bases from V and 8 bases from J, with 12 bases between. The germline V gene encodes CDR1 LGHNT and CDR2 FRNRAP. CDR3 sequence: CASGSTIGTQYF. CDR3 in DNA: TGTGCTAGTGGCTCGACGATAGGTACGCAGTATTTT. Together with reference TRBV12-5 and TRBJ2-3, the CDR3 gives the full variable domain: DARVTQTPRHKVTEMGQEVTMRCQPILGHNTVFWYRQTMMQGLELLAYFRNRAPLDDSGMPKDRFSAEMPDATLATLKIQPSEPRDSAVYFCASGSTIGTQYFGPGTRLTVL.

This clone was picked up one time. The chain uses TRBV3-1 (or the pseudogene TRBV3-2) and TRBJ1-2; a possible D gene is TRBD1 (6 bases). The CDR3 extends over 11 amino acids. The germline V gene has CDR1 LGHDT and CDR2 YNNKEL (reference sequence). V dropped 4 bases and J dropped 8 bases, with 8 bases sitting between them. The CDR3 reads CASSLTGGYTF. CDR3 DNA: TGTGCCAGCAGCCTGACAGGCGGCTACACCTTC.

This chain connects TRBV6-1 to TRBJ1-4; tentatively, D is TRBD1 (5 bases). Trimming left V 3 bases short and J 8 bases short, with 16 bases between. CDR1 and CDR2 (germline): MNHNS, SASEGT. This CDR3 is built from 15 residues. In nucleotides, the CDR3 is TGTGCCAGCAGTGAGGGGTGGCAGGGAAACGAAAAACTGTTTTTT. Amino acids: CASSEGWQGNEKLFF.

The chain employs TRBV7-2 and TRBJ2-4; possible D gene TRBD2, 6 bases. CDR1 and CDR2 from the germline V gene are SGHTA and FQGNSA. This CDR3 is 19 amino acids long. V gave up 1 base and J gave up 4 bases, with 23 bases separating them. As DNA, the CDR3 is TGTGCCAGCAGCTTAGTTTTATTGGGGGGAACCCTTGGGAAAAACATTCAGTACTTC. Translated: CASSLVLLGGTLGKNIQYF.

The chain carries TRBV5-1 and TRBJ1-5, with a possible D match to TRBD1 (5 bases). CDR3 length: 15 residues. The V end was cut by 0 bases, the J end by 0 bases, with 7 bases between. Germline V gives CDR1 SGHRS, CDR2 YFSETQ. The CDR3 nucleotides are TGCGCCAGCAGCTTGGAAGGGACTAGCAATCAGCCCCAGCATTTT. It is translated as CASSLEGTSNQPQHF.